Each of the 14 T cell receptor beta chains below was sequenced from the same sample in a study of breast tumors, draining lymph nodes, adjacent tissues. TCRdb reprocessed the multiplex PCR reads via MiXCR and lists one record per CDR3 protein. This table holds about 140,000 distinct CDR3 sequences, 30% to 35% found once. Breast cancer patients provided tissue from their axillary draining lymph nodes. Source material: axillary lymph node tissue. All receptors come from a female donor with breast cancer. Some clones in this sample may be carry-over from other donors' samples.

This clonotype was detected many times. This chain connects TRBV5-1 to TRBJ2-1; TRBD1 matches at 8 bases. The CDR3 runs to 16 residues. The germline V gene encodes CDR1 SGHRS and CDR2 YFSETQ. Losses at the gene ends were 4 bases for V and 6 bases for J; bases not matched to a gene: 12. The CDR3 loop reads CASSPMLQGVSNEQFF. The CDR3, as DNA: TGCGCCAGCAGCCCTATGTTACAGGGGGTTAGCAATGAGCAGTTCTTC.

This clonotype was found many times. The V gene is TRBV7-3, the J gene TRBJ2-2; 10 bases map to TRBD2. V lost 2 bases and J lost 7; bases outside the gene matches: 7. Germline loops: CDR1 SGHTA, CDR2 FQGTGA. The CDR3 is made up of 16 amino acids. This chain's CDR3 is CASSLYVTSGNGELFF. As DNA, the CDR3 is TGTGCCAGCAGCTTATACGTAACTAGCGGGAACGGGGAGCTGTTTTTT.

The chain couples TRBV29-1 to TRBJ2-2, with D tentatively TRBD1 (6 bases). Trimming took off 4 bases at V and 8 bases at J, with 11 bases between the two ends. Germline V CDR1 and CDR2: SQVTM, ANQGSEA. The CDR3 spans 12 residues. The CDR3 spells CSVALGTGELFF. The CDR3 DNA reads as TGCAGCGTTGCCCTCGGGACAGGGGAGCTGTTTTTT.

This clonotype was seen only a few times. The chain is built from TRBV5-6 and TRBJ1-2; D gene uncertain. The germline V gene encodes CDR1 SGHDT and CDR2 YYEEEE. The V end was cut by 3 bases, the J end by 2 bases, with 17 bases between. The CDR3 loop spans 16 amino acids. This CDR3 reads CASSYYGPGLNYGYTF. In nucleotides, the CDR3 is TGTGCCAGCAGCTACTATGGACCGGGGTTGAACTATGGCTACACCTTC. The whole variable domain, filled in from reference TRBV5-6 and TRBJ1-2, reads DAGVTQSPTHLIKTRGQQVTLRCSPKSGHDTVSWYQQALGQGPQFIFQYYEEEERQRGNFPDRFSGHQFPNYSSELNVNALLLGDSALYLCASSYYGPGLNYGYTFGSGTRLTVV.

This clonotype showed up many times. The CDR3 coding sequence is TGTGCCAGCAGCGCAAATACAGGTTACCATAATTCACCCCTCCACTTT. Protein sequence: CASSANTGYHNSPLHF. The rearrangement uses TRBV9 and TRBJ1-6; a weak D match, TRBD1 (5 bases). The CDR3 is 16 amino acids. Germline V gene data show CDR1 as SGDLS and CDR2 as YYNGEE. The V gene lost 3 bases and the J gene lost 5 bases, with 15 bases spanning the gap. The complete variable domain, with remaining parts taken from reference TRBV9 and TRBJ1-6, reads DSGVTQTPKHLITATGQRVTLRCSPRSGDLSVYWYQQSLDQGLQFLIQYYNGEERAKGNILERFSAQQFPDLHSELNLSSLELGDSALYFCASSANTGYHNSPLHFGNGTRLTVT.

The chain joins TRBV15 to TRBJ1-4, with D maybe TRBD1 (6 bases). The germline V gene encodes CDR1 LNHNV and CDR2 YYDKDF (reference sequence). V lost 3 bases and J lost 4, with 15 bases in between. CDR3 length: 16 amino acids. The CDR3: CATSRNSGVFNEKLFF. For the CDR3, the DNA is TGTGCCACCAGCAGGAACTCAGGGGTATTTAATGAAAAACTGTTTTTT.

The chain uses TRBV19 and TRBJ2-2; D gene uncertain. The ends were cut back, 6 bases at V and 6 bases at J, with 14 bases in the middle. Germline assignment: CDR1 LNHDA and CDR2 SQIVND (reference sequence). The CDR3 runs 14 residues. CDR3 region: CASRESSAAGELFF. The CDR3 bases are TGTGCCAGTAGGGAGTCGTCAGCTGCCGGGGAGCTGTTTTTT.

There are a few counts of this clonotype. A much larger clone lies a single base off, so this may be a read error. V and J are TRBV6-6 and TRBJ1-2, with 7 bases that match TRBD1. Trimming took 7 bases from V and 7 from J; bases not matched to a gene: 9. The CDR3 has 13 amino acids. The V gene's germline CDR1 is MNHNY and CDR2 SVGAGI (reference sequence). CDR3 sequence reads: CASTQGDSLGYTF. The CDR3, as DNA: TGTGCCAGCACCCAAGGGGACAGTCTTGGCTACACCTTC.

In this sample, this clonotype turned up many times. The rearrangement links TRBV6-6 to TRBJ1-3; 9 bases agree with TRBD1. Germline V gene lookup returns CDR1 MNHNY and CDR2 SVGAGI (reference sequence). CDR3 size: 16 residues. V trimming: 2 bases; J trimming: 7 bases; junction bases outside the gene matches: 9. The DNA for the CDR3 is TGTGCCAGCAGTTACGGGGACAGGGACAGTGGGAACACCATATATTTT. The encoded protein is CASSYGDRDSGNTIYF.

This clonotype has only a few counts. A read error may explain this, as a much larger clone is one base away. The CDR3 region has the DNA TGTGCCACCAGTGATGGGGGGACAGGGAGTGGCTACACCTTC. It yields the protein CATSDGGTGSGYTF. This rearrangement joins TRBV24-1 to TRBJ1-2; 9 nucleotides align to TRBD1. CDR1 and CDR2 (germline): KGHDR, SFDVKD. The CDR3 is made up of 14 amino acids. Trimming cost V 3 bases and J 7 bases; bases outside gene matches: 5.

In its sample, this clonotype was seen many times. This chain joins TRBV6-5 and TRBJ2-3; a weak D match, TRBD1 (5 bases). The CDR3 runs 16 residues. The germline V gene has CDR1 MNHEY and CDR2 SVGAGI. V was shortened by 5 bases and J by 0 bases, with 15 bases between the two germline ends. CDR3 region: CASSPTPGSSTDTQYF. In DNA form, the CDR3 reads TGTGCCAGCAGTCCCACCCCAGGGTCTAGCACAGATACGCAGTATTTT.

A remark on this clonotype: A much more abundant neighbour one base away suggests this may be a read error. The gene calls are TRBV4-1 and TRBJ1-1, with D hard to call. The V end lost 2 bases, the J end lost 4 bases, and 8 bases lay between the germline ends. The CDR3 has 13 residues. Germline assignment: CDR1 MGHRA and CDR2 YSYEKL. This CDR3 reads CASSQRTGTEAFF. For the CDR3, the DNA is TGCGCCAGCAGCCAACGGACGGGCACTGAAGCTTTCTTT.

This clonotype was counted ten times or more. The CDR3 DNA sequence: TGCGCCAGCAGCTTGGCAGGGGTCAACACCGGGGAGCTGTTTTTT. Translated, it gives CASSLAGVNTGELFF. The V gene is TRBV5-1, the J gene TRBJ2-2; TRBD1 might be the D (6 bases). Germline assignment: CDR1 SGHRS and CDR2 YFSETQ. The CDR3 contains 15 residues. V was pared by 0 bases and J by 2 bases, with 8 bases between.

This clonotype was counted ten times or more. The chain employs TRBV5-1 and TRBJ2-5; no clear D. Trimming took off 0 bases at V and 3 bases at J, with 9 bases between the two ends. Per germline, CDR1 SGHRS and CDR2 YFSETQ. There are 14 residues in the CDR3. CDR3 sequence: CASSLGQQEETQYF. CDR3 nucleotides: TGCGCCAGCAGCTTGGGTCAGCAAGAAGAGACCCAGTACTTC.